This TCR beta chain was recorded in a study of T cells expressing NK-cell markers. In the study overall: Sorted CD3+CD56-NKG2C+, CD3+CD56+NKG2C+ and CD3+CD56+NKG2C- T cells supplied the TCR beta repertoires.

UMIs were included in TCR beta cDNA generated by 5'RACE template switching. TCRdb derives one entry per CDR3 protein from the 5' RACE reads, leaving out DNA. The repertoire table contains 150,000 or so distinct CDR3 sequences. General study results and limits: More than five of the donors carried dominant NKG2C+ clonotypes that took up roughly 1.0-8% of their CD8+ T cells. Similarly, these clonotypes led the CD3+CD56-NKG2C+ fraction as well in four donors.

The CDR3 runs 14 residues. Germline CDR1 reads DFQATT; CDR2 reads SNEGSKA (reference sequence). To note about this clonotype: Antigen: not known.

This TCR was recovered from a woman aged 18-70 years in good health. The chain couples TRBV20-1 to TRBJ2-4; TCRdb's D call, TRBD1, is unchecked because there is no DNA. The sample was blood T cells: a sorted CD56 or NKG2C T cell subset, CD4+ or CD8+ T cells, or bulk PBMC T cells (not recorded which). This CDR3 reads CSASPGQYSPIQYF.